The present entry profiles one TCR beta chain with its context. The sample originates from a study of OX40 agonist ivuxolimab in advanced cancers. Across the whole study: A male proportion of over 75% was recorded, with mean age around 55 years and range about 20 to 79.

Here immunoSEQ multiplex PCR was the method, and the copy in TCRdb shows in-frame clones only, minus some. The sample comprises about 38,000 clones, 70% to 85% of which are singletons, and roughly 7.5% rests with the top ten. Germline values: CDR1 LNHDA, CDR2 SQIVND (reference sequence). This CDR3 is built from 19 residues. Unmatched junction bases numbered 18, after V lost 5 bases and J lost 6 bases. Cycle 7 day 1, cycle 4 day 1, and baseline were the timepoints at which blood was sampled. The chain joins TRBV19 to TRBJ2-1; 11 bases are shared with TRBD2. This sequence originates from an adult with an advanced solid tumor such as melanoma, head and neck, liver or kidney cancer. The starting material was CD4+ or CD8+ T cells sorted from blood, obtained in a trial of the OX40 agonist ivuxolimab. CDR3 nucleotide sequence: TGTGCCAGTAGTCTCCGACTAGCGGGAATCGCCAGGGTGTTCAATGAGCAGTTCTTC. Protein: CASSLRLAGIARVFNEQFF.